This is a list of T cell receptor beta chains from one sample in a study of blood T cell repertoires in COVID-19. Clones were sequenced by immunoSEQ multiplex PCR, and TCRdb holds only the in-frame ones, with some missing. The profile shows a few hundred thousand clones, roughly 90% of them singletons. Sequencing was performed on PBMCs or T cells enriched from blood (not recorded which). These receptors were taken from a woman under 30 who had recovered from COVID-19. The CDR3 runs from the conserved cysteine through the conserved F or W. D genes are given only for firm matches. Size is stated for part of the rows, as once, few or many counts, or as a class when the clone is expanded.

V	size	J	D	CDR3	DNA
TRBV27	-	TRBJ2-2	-	CASSFRRGTTGELFF	TGTGCCAGCAGTTTCAGACGGGGAACCACCGGGGAGCTGTTTTTT
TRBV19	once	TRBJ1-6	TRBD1	CASRDFGQGRSYNSPLHF	TGTGCCAGTAGGGACTTCGGACAGGGGCGGTCCTATAATTCACCCCTCCACTTT
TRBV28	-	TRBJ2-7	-	CASSVSQGAYEQYF	TGTGCCAGCAGTGTCTCACAGGGAGCCTACGAGCAGTACTTC
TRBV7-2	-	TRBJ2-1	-	CASSFSPLTEQFF	TGTGCCAGCAGCTTTAGTCCTCTCACTGAGCAGTTCTTC
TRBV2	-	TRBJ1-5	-	CASRAGESAEPQHF	TGTGCCAGCAGGGCAGGGGAATCGGCTGAGCCCCAGCATTTT
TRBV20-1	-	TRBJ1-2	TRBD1	CSASPWTGGLAYGYTF	TGCAGTGCTAGTCCCTGGACAGGGGGCTTGGCCTATGGCTACACCTTC
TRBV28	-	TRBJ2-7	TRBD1	CASSLSRQGSYEQYF	TGTGCCAGCAGTTTATCAAGACAGGGTTCCTACGAGCAGTACTTC
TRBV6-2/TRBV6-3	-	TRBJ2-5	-	CASSNGLRGVQETQYF	TGTGCCAGCAGTAACGGACTCCGTGGGGTCCAAGAGACCCAGTACTTC
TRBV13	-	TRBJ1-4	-	CASSLRQGYEKLFF	TGTGCCAGCAGCTTAAGGCAGGGGTATGAAAAACTGTTTTTT
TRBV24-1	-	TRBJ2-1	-	CATSGHNGNNEQFF	TGTGCCACCAGTGGACATAATGGAAACAATGAGCAGTTCTTC
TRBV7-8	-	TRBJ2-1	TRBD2	CASSHYSGGHYNEQFF	TGTGCCAGCAGCCACTATTCGGGGGGGCACTACAATGAGCAGTTCTTC
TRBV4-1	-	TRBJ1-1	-	CASSQTPNTEAFF	TGCGCCAGCAGCCAAACACCGAACACTGAAGCTTTCTTT
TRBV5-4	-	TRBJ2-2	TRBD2	CASSPGTSGRGVTGELFF	TGTGCCAGCAGCCCCGGGACTAGCGGGAGGGGGGTCACCGGGGAGCTGTTTTTT
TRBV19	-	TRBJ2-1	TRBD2	CASSITSGTYNEQFF	TGTGCCAGTAGTATAACTAGCGGAACCTACAATGAGCAGTTCTTC
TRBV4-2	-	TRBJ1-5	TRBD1	CASSQAGTGDQPQHF	TGTGCCAGCAGCCAAGCCGGGACAGGAGACCAGCCCCAGCATTTT
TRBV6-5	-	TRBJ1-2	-	CASSYGLPYGYTF	TGTGCCAGCAGTTACGGACTGCCGTATGGCTACACCTTC
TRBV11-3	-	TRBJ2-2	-	CASSLEPSTGELFF	TGTGCCAGCAGCTTAGAACCCAGTACCGGGGAGCTGTTTTTT
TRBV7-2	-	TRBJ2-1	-	CASSLVGFSEQFF	TGTGCCAGCAGCTTAGTCGGATTTAGCGAGCAGTTCTTC
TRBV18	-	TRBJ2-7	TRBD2	CASSREGGYEQYF	TGTGCCAGCTCGAGGGAGGGAGGCTACGAGCAGTACTTC
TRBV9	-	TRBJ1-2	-	CASSVGGDSGYTF	TGTGCCAGCAGCGTAGGGGGGGATAGCGGCTACACCTTC
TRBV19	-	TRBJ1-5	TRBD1	CASSTTGGGQPQHF	TGTGCCAGTAGTACGACAGGGGGCGGTCAGCCCCAGCATTTT
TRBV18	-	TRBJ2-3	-	CASSPSFGGADTQYF	TGTGCCAGCTCACCGAGTTTCGGGGGTGCAGATACGCAGTATTTT
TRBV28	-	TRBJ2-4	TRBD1	CASRGQAKNIQYF	TGTGCCTCGAGGGGGCAGGCCAAAAACATTCAGTACTTC
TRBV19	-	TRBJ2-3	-	CASSIMFSGRLDTQYF	TGTGCCAGTAGTATAATGTTTTCAGGGCGTTTGGATACGCAGTATTTT
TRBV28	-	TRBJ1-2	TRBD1	CASSPQTGGHLFNYGYTF	TGTGCCAGCAGTCCACAGACAGGGGGCCACCTATTTAACTATGGCTACACCTTC
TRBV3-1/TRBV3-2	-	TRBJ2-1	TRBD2	CASSHRVTSGYNEQFF	TGTGCCAGCAGCCACCGTGTGACTAGCGGCTACAATGAGCAGTTCTTC
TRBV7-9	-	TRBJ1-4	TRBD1	CATKDRGSADEKLFF	TGTGCCACAAAGGACAGGGGCTCAGCGGATGAAAAACTGTTTTTT